These 23 T cell receptor beta chains originate from one sample sequenced in a study of beta chain features in type 1 diabetes. Every bit of the isolated RNA underwent reverse transcription, so sequencing read expressed TCRB transcripts. TCRdb keeps only in-frame clones here, not all; method: immunoSEQ multiplex PCR. The data show roughly 300,000 clones, approximately 14% seen once. Sequenced: central memory CD4+ T cells from blood. The receptors were sampled from a man younger than 45 in good health.

This clone was found a few times. The CDR3 bases are TGTGCCAGCAGCTTGGACGGCACAGGGGGCAGGCCGATGAACACTGAAGCTTTCTTT. Translation: CASSLDGTGGRPMNTEAFF. The rearrangement joins TRBV7-9 to TRBJ1-1; 9 nucleotides align to TRBD1. V dropped 3 bases and J dropped 0; count of bases not matched to a gene: 14. Germline V gene sequence: CDR1 SEHNR, CDR2 FQNEAQ (reference sequence). This CDR3 comprises 19 residues.

V is TRBV4-2 and J is TRBJ2-3; 7 positions agree with TRBD1. Germline trimming cut 8 bases from V and 5 bases from J; bases unmatched to any gene: 13. This CDR3 is built from 15 residues. Germline assignment: CDR1 LGHNA and CDR2 YNFKEQ. CDR3 DNA sequence: TGTGCCAGCGCTCAAAAGGGGGCGCATCAAGATACGCAGTATTTT. Translated, it gives CASAQKGAHQDTQYF.

The rearrangement joins TRBV30 to TRBJ1-4; D is undetermined. Trimming removed 3 bases at V and 8 bases at J, with 10 bases between. Germline V gene lookup returns CDR1 GTSNPN and CDR2 SVGIG (reference sequence). The CDR3 sequence is 12 residues long. CDR3 DNA sequence: TGTGCCTGGAGGAAAACGACGGAAAAACTGTTTTTT. Amino acid sequence: CAWRKTTEKLFF.

There are many counts of this clone. The chain joins TRBV7-2 to TRBJ1-1; D not certain. Germline-derived CDR1 and CDR2 are SGHTA and FQGNSA. CDR3 size: 12 residues. Trimming removed 2 bases at V and 1 base at J, with 2 bases between. Written as DNA, the CDR3 is TGTGCCAGCAGCTTATGGAACACTGAAGCTTTCTTT. Its protein product is CASSLWNTEAFF.

This clone was counted between two and nine times. The chain uses TRBV20-1 and TRBJ2-7; TRBD2 is a possible D gene (6 bases). Germline CDR1 DFQATT, CDR2 SNEGSKA (reference sequence). Between the trimmed V and J ends, which lost 6 bases and 10 bases, there was a span of 7 bases. CDR3 length: 8 residues. In nucleotides, the CDR3 is TGCAGTGCCGGGGGACAGTACTTC. Its translation: CSAGGQYF.

This clone has more than one count but fewer than ten. The chain combines TRBV10-3 with TRBJ1-4; D gene unclear. This CDR3 has 15 amino acids. Looked up from germline, CDR1 is ENHRY and CDR2 is SYGVKD. Trimming pared 6 bases from V and 8 bases from J, leaving 19 bases between. The CDR3 protein is CAISSTTRDTEKLFF. The CDR3 nucleotides are TGTGCCATCAGCTCCACCACGAGGGATACAGAAAAACTGTTTTTT.

Written as DNA, the CDR3 is TGTGCCAGCAGTGCGTGGGACAGGGGGTCCAATCAGCCCCAGCATTTT. Translation: CASSAWDRGSNQPQHF. The rearrangement links TRBV27 to TRBJ1-5, with 11 nucleotides matching TRBD1. The V gene's germline CDR1 is MNHEY and CDR2 SMNVEV (reference sequence). Trimming at V came to 5 bases and at J to 3 bases, leaving 6 bases not matched to a gene. CDR3 length: 16 residues.

This clone was detected only a few times. The chain uses TRBV7-8 and TRBJ1-1; D perhaps matches TRBD1 (6 bases). Germline lookup yields CDR1 SGHVS and CDR2 FQNEAQ. V lost 4 bases to trimming and J lost 3 bases, with 12 bases between them. The CDR3 totals 14 residues. CDR3 in DNA: TGTGCCAGCAGCTGGGACAATAGGCACACTGAAGCTTTCTTT. Protein sequence: CASSWDNRHTEAFF.

This clone occurred many times. The rearrangement links TRBV21-1 to TRBJ1-5. TRBV21-1 is a pseudogene segment. There are 15 residues in the CDR3. CDR3 in DNA: TGTGCCAGCAGCCCTAGGAGGGGGGGACGGCAGCCCCAGCATTTT. Protein sequence: CASSPRRGGRQPQHF.

This clone appeared a few times. The chain carries TRBV29-1 and TRBJ2-3; D might be TRBD1 (5 bases). Trimming stripped 4 bases from V and 5 bases from J, with 13 bases between. CDR3 size: 13 residues. The V gene's germline CDR1 is SQVTM and CDR2 ANQGSEA. This CDR3 reads CSVGQGHKDTQYF. The DNA of the CDR3 is TGCAGCGTTGGCCAGGGTCATAAAGATACGCAGTATTTT.

The chain recombines TRBV9 with TRBJ1-3, with D hard to call. Germline loops: CDR1 SGDLS, CDR2 YYNGEE. Trimming pared 0 bases from V and 0 bases from J, leaving 7 bases between. The CDR3 covers 15 residues. CDR3 protein: CASSVGASSGNTIYF. The DNA for the CDR3 is TGTGCCAGCAGCGTAGGAGCCTCCTCTGGAAACACCATATATTTT.

The chain carries TRBV21-1 and TRBJ1-2; the tabulated D call, TRBD1, remains unverified against the DNA. TRBV21-1 is given as a pseudogene. This CDR3 spans 12 amino acids. The CDR3: CAEQGKGYGYTF. For the CDR3, the DNA is TGTGCCGAACAGGGAAAGGGCTATGGCTACACCTTC.

The chain has TRBV6-1 and TRBJ2-7, with no clear D. The CDR3 sequence is 13 residues long. CDR1 MNHNS and CDR2 SASEGT come from the germline V gene. With 3 bases removed from V and 1 base from J, the gap between germline ends came to 7 bases. CDR3 DNA: TGTGCCAGCAGTGAGAGTATTTCCTACGAGCAGTACGTC. This encodes CASSESISYEQYV.

This clone was seen more than once but under ten times. With a far larger clone one base away, a read error is the likely cause. This chain uses TRBV7-2 with TRBJ2-5, with 8 bases identical to TRBD1. This CDR3 contains 13 residues. J lost 4 bases, V lost 4 bases, and 2 bases had no gene match. The germline V gene has CDR1 SGHTA and CDR2 FQGNSA. The CDR3 nucleotides read TGTGCCAGCAGCTCGACAGGGGCAGAGACCCAGTACTTC. Amino acid sequence: CASSSTGAETQYF. Variable domain in full (rest from reference TRBV7-2 and TRBJ2-5): GAGVSQSPSNKVTEKGKDVELRCDPISGHTALYWYRQSLGQGLEFLIYFQGNSAPDKSGLPSDRFSAERTGGSVSTLTIQRTQQEDSAVYLCASSSTGAETQYFGPGTRLLVL.

This clone came up a few times. The chain carries TRBV10-3 and TRBJ2-7, with TRBD2 matching 9 bases. This CDR3 has 16 amino acids. Germline CDR1 and CDR2: ENHRY and SYGVKD. The trim removed 1 base at V and 0 bases at J, leaving 4 bases unmatched. CDR3 protein: CAISEYRAGGSYEQYF. CDR3 coding DNA: TGTGCCATCAGTGAGTACAGAGCGGGGGGCTCCTACGAGCAGTACTTC.

There are a few counts of this clone. This chain uses TRBV19 with TRBJ2-1; 13 positions agree with TRBD2. Germline CDR1 reads LNHDA; CDR2 reads SQIVND (reference sequence). The V gene end was trimmed by 8 bases and the J gene end by 7 bases; junction bases not matched to a gene: 8. This CDR3 has 15 residues. The CDR3: CASGKGLAGVNEQFF. DNA of the CDR3: TGTGCCAGTGGAAAAGGACTAGCGGGAGTTAATGAGCAGTTCTTC.

V is TRBV6-5 and J is TRBJ1-5; perhaps TRBD1 as D (5 bases). Trimming took off 6 bases at V and 6 bases at J, with 18 bases between the two ends. Germline-derived CDR1 and CDR2 are MNHEY and SVGAGI. The CDR3 loop spans 15 amino acids. The CDR3 loop reads CASSLGRGIGQPQHF. The CDR3 DNA reads as TGTGCCAGCAGCCTCGGGAGGGGTATCGGTCAGCCCCAGCATTTT.

This clone showed up just a few times. This chain links TRBV27 with TRBJ1-2, with D hard to call. Per the germline V gene, CDR1 is MNHEY and CDR2 is SMNVEV (reference sequence). The V end was cut by 0 bases, the J end by 0 bases, with 17 bases between. CDR3 length: 18 amino acids. Here the CDR3 DNA reads TGTGCCAGCAGTTTATCTCCTCCGAGGCTCCGAGCTAACTATGGCTACACCTTC. It specifies CASSLSPPRLRANYGYTF.

This clone was counted a few times. V is TRBV9 and J is TRBJ2-3; TRBD2 might be the D (5 bases). The CDR3 consists of 14 residues. Germline lookup yields CDR1 SGDLS and CDR2 YYNGEE. Trimming stripped 6 bases from V and 1 base from J, with 12 bases between. CDR3 sequence reads: CASNPSSRTDTQYF. CDR3 coding DNA: TGTGCCAGCAACCCTAGCTCCCGCACAGATACGCAGTATTTT.

The chain uses TRBV11-3 and TRBJ2-1; 10 bases fit TRBD2. This CDR3 spans 14 amino acids. Germline assignment: CDR1 SGHNT and CDR2 YENEEA. The V gene end was trimmed by 3 bases and the J gene end by 6 bases; junction bases not matched to a gene: 2. CDR3 amino acids: CASSFSGGINEQFF. The DNA for the CDR3 is TGTGCCAGCAGCTTTAGCGGGGGGATCAATGAGCAGTTCTTC.

This clone was found a few times. In nucleotides, the CDR3 is TGCGCCAGCAGTGAGTCAGCCGTGGGCCCCCTCCACTTT. This encodes CASSESAVGPLHF. The chain couples TRBV10-1 to TRBJ1-6, with no clear D. This CDR3 has 13 amino acids. The germline V and J ends were trimmed by 0 bases and 13 bases, with 10 bases remaining between them. Germline V gives CDR1 WNHNN, CDR2 SYGVQD (reference sequence).

The V call is TRBV30, the J call TRBJ2-1; 10 bases map to TRBD2. Germline CDR1 is GTSNPN and CDR2 is SVGIG (reference sequence). The CDR3 has 15 residues. Trimming removed 1 base from V and 8 bases from J; junction bases left unmatched: 8. The CDR3 here is CAWSDSSSGRYEQFF. Written as DNA, the CDR3 is TGTGCCTGGAGTGATAGTTCTAGCGGGAGATATGAGCAGTTCTTC.

This clone has just a few counts. This sequence joins TRBV7-3 and TRBJ2-3, with 9 bases lining up with TRBD2. The CDR3 has 16 residues. Germline V lookup: CDR1 SGHTA, CDR2 FQGTGA. The V segment lost 5 bases and the J segment 1 base; nucleotides outside the gene matches: 7. The CDR3 protein is CASSPTSGRGTDTQYF. CDR3 nucleotides: TGTGCCAGCAGCCCGACTAGCGGAAGAGGCACAGATACGCAGTATTTT. The variable domain in full, completed from reference TRBV7-3 and TRBJ2-3, reads GAGVSQTPSNKVTEKGKYVELRCDPISGHTALYWYRQSLGQGPEFLIYFQGTGAADDSGLPNDRFFAVRPEGSVSTLKIQRTERGDSAVYLCASSPTSGRGTDTQYFGPGTRLTVL.